The 15 T cell receptor beta chains reported below all come from one sample, sequenced in a study of T cell repertoires in cytomegalovirus infection. Each CDR3 protein gets one entry after TCRdb re-called the reads with MiXCR. The table includes 400,000 or so distinct CDR3 sequences, approximately 31% detected once. The specimen sequenced was PBMCs. The receptors were sampled from a human donor in good health (CMV status not recorded). Some clones in this sample may be carry-over from other donors' samples.

The chain is built from TRBV24-1 and TRBJ2-2; D not resolved. The CDR3 is 16 residues long. The germline V gene encodes CDR1 KGHDR and CDR2 SFDVKD. The V end was cut by 3 bases, the J end by 3 bases, with 13 bases between. Here the CDR3 DNA reads TGTGCCACCAGTGATCTGAAGGACCAGTACACCGGGGAGCTGTTTTTT. This sequence encodes CATSDLKDQYTGELFF.

CDR3 sequence: CASSLAGTWGAGSYNEQFF. In DNA form, the CDR3 reads TGTGCCAGCAGCTTGGCGGGAACCTGGGGGGCTGGATCCTACAATGAGCAGTTCTTC. V and J are TRBV5-5 and TRBJ2-1, with D perhaps assigned TRBD1 or TRBD2 (6 bases each). This CDR3 has 19 residues. Germline loops: CDR1 SGHKS, CDR2 YYEKEE (reference sequence). V lost 0 bases, J lost 1 base, and 20 bases lay in between.

This clonotype was counted ten times or more. The V and J genes are TRBV7-2 and TRBJ1-2, with D hard to call. The CDR3 has 13 residues. Germline CDR1 and CDR2: SGHTA and FQGNSA. The V end was cut by 1 base, the J end by 3 bases, with 6 bases between. CDR3 sequence: CASSLVGDYGYTF. Written as DNA, the CDR3 is TGTGCCAGCAGCTTAGTCGGAGACTATGGCTACACCTTC.

The chain carries TRBV18 and TRBJ2-5, with TRBD2 matching over 13 bases. Germline CDR1 is KGHSH and CDR2 is LQKENI. This CDR3 contains 15 residues. V trimming: 4 bases; J trimming: 3 bases; junction bases outside the gene matches: 2. The CDR3 region is CASSHGTSGEETQYF. The CDR3 DNA reads TGTGCCAGCTCACACGGGACTAGCGGGGAAGAGACCCAGTACTTC.

The J gene is TRBJ1-4, the V gene TRBV4-3, with D possibly matching TRBD1 (6 bases). This CDR3 comprises 17 residues. Germline CDR1 is LGHNA and CDR2 is YSLEER. Between the trimmed V and J ends, which lost 0 bases and 8 bases, there was a span of 19 bases. The CDR3 reads CASSQDGQPLVREKLFF. DNA of the CDR3: TGCGCCAGCAGCCAAGATGGACAGCCGCTCGTGAGGGAAAAACTGTTTTTT.

The chain employs TRBV7-2 and TRBJ2-1; D call uncertain. V lost 2 bases to trimming and J lost 1 base, with 12 bases between them. Germline lookup yields CDR1 SGHTA and CDR2 FQGNSA. The CDR3 is 16 residues long. The CDR3 protein is CASSLPLGGSYNEQFF. DNA of the CDR3: TGTGCCAGCAGCTTACCCCTAGGTGGGTCCTACAATGAGCAGTTCTTC.

There are a few counts of this clonotype. This chain uses TRBV10-3 with TRBJ1-2; tentative D call: TRBD1 (6 bases). The CDR3 has 13 residues. Trimming took 6 bases from V and 4 from J, leaving 12 bases between them. CDR1 is ENHRY, CDR2 SYGVKD, per germline. Written as DNA, the CDR3 is TGTGCCATCAGACCGAGGGGGATCTATGGCTACACCTTC. It is translated as CAIRPRGIYGYTF.

This clonotype was detected only a few times. This chain uses TRBV5-1 with TRBJ2-1, with TRBD1 identical over 9 bases. Per germline, CDR1 SGHRS and CDR2 YFSETQ. This CDR3 has 15 residues. J gave up 2 bases and V 6 bases, and 6 bases lay outside the gene matches. CDR3 nucleotides: TGCGCCAGCATCGTTGGGACAGGGCCCTACAATGAGCAGTTCTTC. Translation: CASIVGTGPYNEQFF. Complete variable domain (other parts from reference TRBV5-1 and TRBJ2-1): KAGVTQTPRYLIKTRGQQVTLSCSPISGHRSVSWYQQTPGQGLQFLFEYFSETQRNKGNFPGRFSGRQFSNSRSEMNVSTLELGDSALYLCASIVGTGPYNEQFFGPGTRLTVL.

This chain joins TRBV11-2 and TRBJ2-1, with D unresolved. Trimming stripped 4 bases from V and 4 bases from J, with 8 bases between. The CDR3 sequence is 13 residues long. From germline, CDR1 is SGHAT and CDR2 FQNNGV. CDR3 DNA sequence: TGTGCCAGCAGCTCCGAATATTACAATGAGCAGTTCTTC. It is translated as CASSSEYYNEQFF. Full variable domain (rest looked up from reference TRBV11-2 and TRBJ2-1): EAGVAQSPRYKIIEKRQSVAFWCNPISGHATLYWYQQILGQGPKLLIQFQNNGVVDDSQLPKDRFSAERLKGVDSTLKIQPAKLEDSAVYLCASSSEYYNEQFFGPGTRLTVL.

This clonotype was recorded a few times. The chain joins TRBV6-5 to TRBJ2-1; no clear D. Trimming cost V 7 bases and J 7 bases, with 17 bases left between them. Germline CDR1 is MNHEY and CDR2 is SVGAGI. The CDR3 extends over 14 amino acids. CDR3 residues: CASTNSLGANEQFF. The DNA for the CDR3 is TGTGCCAGCACCAATTCTTTGGGTGCAAATGAGCAGTTCTTC.

CDR3 DNA: TGTGCCAGCAGTGTTTCAGGGGGCGAGACCGGGGAGCTGTTTTTT. Protein: CASSVSGGETGELFF. This chain uses TRBV6-4 with TRBJ2-2, with 8 bases fitting TRBD1. Trimming took 4 bases from V and 5 from J; bases not matched to a gene: 6. Per the germline V gene, CDR1 is MRHNA and CDR2 is SNTAGT. The CDR3 extends over 15 amino acids.

This clonotype was found a few times. The rearrangement uses TRBV5-8 and TRBJ1-2, with no clear D. The CDR3 is 14 residues long. The ends were cut back, 1 base at V and 2 bases at J, with 9 bases in the middle. Germline V CDR1 and CDR2: SGHTS, YDEGEE. The DNA of the CDR3 is TGTGCCAGCAGCTTGTTGTTGGCGAACTATGGCTACACCTTC. Its protein product is CASSLLLANYGYTF.

This clonotype was found once. One end of the junction is discordant with germline, which a read error may explain. The J gene is TRBJ2-4, the V gene TRBV7-6; the D gene is possibly TRBD1 (7 bases). Germline V gives CDR1 SGHVS, CDR2 FNYEAQ. The CDR3 spans 19 residues. CDR3 amino acids: CASSFSPTGRLEAKSIQYF. The CDR3, as DNA: TGTGCCAGCAGCTTCTCCCCGACAGGGAGACTAGAAGCCAAAAGCATTCAGTACTTC.

The chain carries TRBV5-6 and TRBJ2-1; a weak D match, TRBD1 (5 bases). The CDR3 is 17 amino acids. Germline assignment: CDR1 SGHDT and CDR2 YYEEEE. V was clipped by 4 bases and J by 4 bases, with 21 bases between them. The CDR3 DNA is TGTGCCAGCAGCCCCCAAGGTAGCCAGGGCCGATACAATGAGCAGTTCTTC. Its translation is CASSPQGSQGRYNEQFF.

The rearrangement links TRBV6-2 or TRBV6-3 to TRBJ1-1, with no clear D. V lost 0 bases and J 1 base, leaving 9 bases between the germline ends. The length of the CDR3 is 15 residues. Germline CDR1 is MNHEY and CDR2 is SVGEGT. CDR3 loop: CASSYSVGGNTEAFF. In nucleotides, the CDR3 is TGTGCCAGCAGTTACTCTGTCGGAGGGAACACTGAAGCTTTCTTT.